The present T cell receptor beta chain was sequenced within a study of human T cells and chemical hapten exposure. Findings and caveats of the study: With alopecia, donors may have immune responses unlike healthy people's.

Germline loops: CDR1 KGHDR, CDR2 SFDVKD. V lost 6 bases and J 6 bases, leaving 10 bases between the germline ends. CDR3 length equals 12 residues. Worth noting for this clonotype: The antigen remains unidentified.

Time point noted: patch test 2, 6 weeks after DPC sensitization. Treatment reported: therapeutic diphenylcyclopropenone sensitization with weekly scalp DPC. MiXCR was run by TCRdb on the RACE reads, yielding one entry per CDR3 protein. Of around 360,000 distinct CDR3 sequences listed, roughly 6.3% are singletons. Sequenced here: whole blood, sampled in connection with sensitization to the hapten diphenylcyclopropenone (DPC). The chain combines TRBV24-1 with TRBJ1-2, with D perhaps TRBD1 (6 bases). The receptor comes from a woman in her late teens or twenties with alopecia areata. Some clones in this sample may be carry-over from other donors' samples. In nucleotides, the CDR3 is TGTGCCACCAGTCAGGGGCGGGATGGCTACACCTTC. It is translated as CATSQGRDGYTF.